The 29 T cell receptor beta chains in this list originate from one sample, sequenced in a study of OX40 agonist ivuxolimab in advanced cancers. Receptors were amplified or captured by the immunoSEQ multiplex PCR assay. TCRdb stores this immuneACCESS table with in-frame sequences only. Part of the clones is absent; in the studies checked, under half of the shortfall reflects unresolved V genes, and no reason is known for the rest. In all, the sample holds tens of thousands of clones, and 70% to 90% of those were seen once. 0.75% to 0.85% of the sample is held by the ten biggest clonotypes. The specimen comprised CD4+ or CD8+ T cells sorted from blood, sampled in a trial of the OX40 agonist ivuxolimab. Receptors were obtained from an adult with an advanced solid tumor such as melanoma, head and neck, liver or kidney cancer.

This sequence joins TRBV5-6 and TRBJ1-4; possibly TRBD1 for D (6 bases). The germline V gene has CDR1 SGHDT and CDR2 YYEEEE. With 0 bases removed from V and 3 bases from J, the gap between germline ends came to 9 bases. This CDR3 has 15 amino acids. The CDR3 coding sequence is TGTGCCAGCAGCTTGGTGTCAGGGGCTAATGAAAAACTGTTTTTT. Protein: CASSLVSGANEKLFF.

The rearrangement joins TRBV11-2 to TRBJ1-4; 8 nucleotides line up with TRBD1. Germline assignment: CDR1 SGHAT and CDR2 FQNNGV. The CDR3 is 17 amino acids. Losses at the gene ends were 5 bases for V and 3 bases for J; bases not matched to a gene: 11. CDR3 amino acids: CASSLRARGLANEKLFF. CDR3 nucleotide sequence: TGTGCCAGCAGCCTTCGAGCCAGGGGGCTAGCTAATGAAAAACTGTTTTTT.

V usage is TRBV10-3 and J usage is TRBJ2-1, with 12 bases aligning to TRBD1. Per the germline V gene, CDR1 is ENHRY and CDR2 is SYGVKD. The V and J ends lost 6 bases and 3 bases, in that order; junction bases with no gene match: 3. The CDR3 length is 15 residues. The chain's CDR3 is CAIRGQGANYNEQFF. The CDR3 coding sequence is TGTGCCATCAGGGGACAGGGGGCCAACTACAATGAGCAGTTCTTC.

The rearrangement links TRBV5-4 to TRBJ2-5; D is uncertain. V was cut by 0 bases and J by 5 bases, with 11 bases left in between. The CDR3 runs to 14 residues. The germline V gene has CDR1 SGHNT and CDR2 YYREEE (reference sequence). CDR3 bases: TGTGCCAGCAGCTTGGGTAGGGTAGCCGAGACCCAGTACTTC. Its protein product is CASSLGRVAETQYF. The whole variable domain, remainder taken from reference TRBV5-4 and TRBJ2-5, is ETGVTQSPTHLIKTRGQQVTLRCSSQSGHNTVSWYQQALGQGPQFIFQYYREEENGRGNFPPRFSGLQFPNYSSELNVNALELDDSALYLCASSLGRVAETQYFGPGTRLLVL.

The chain links TRBV10-3 to TRBJ2-7, with TRBD1 matching 8 bases. The V gene end was trimmed by 2 bases and the J gene end by 5 bases; junction bases not matched to a gene: 8. This CDR3 has 15 amino acids. Germline loops: CDR1 ENHRY, CDR2 SYGVKD. CDR3 bases: TGTGCCATCAGTGAGAAAACAGACAGGGGTAACGAGCAGTACTTC. It is translated as CAISEKTDRGNEQYF.

The gene calls are TRBV19 and TRBJ1-2; D not resolved. Deletions cut 3 bases from V and 3 bases from J, with 17 bases between. Germline CDR1 reads LNHDA; CDR2 reads SQIVND (reference sequence). CDR3 length equals 16 residues. CDR3 sequence reads: CASSILAAASDYGYTF. CDR3 coding DNA: TGTGCCAGTAGTATCCTGGCGGCAGCCTCTGACTATGGCTACACCTTC.

This clone came up once. DNA for the CDR3: TGTGCCATCAGTGAGTCGATCCGGGTATACTCTGGAAACACCATATATTTT. This gives the protein CAISESIRVYSGNTIYF. The rearrangement uses TRBV10-3 and TRBJ1-3; D is undetermined. Germline lookup yields CDR1 ENHRY and CDR2 SYGVKD. The CDR3 spans 17 residues. The ends were cut back, 0 bases at V and 0 bases at J, with 12 bases in the middle.

This clone was observed a few times. This sequence joins TRBV7-6 and TRBJ2-2; D possibly corresponds to TRBD1 (5 bases). This CDR3 is built from 15 residues. V was clipped by 5 bases and J by 4 bases, with 14 bases between them. Germline CDR1 SGHVS, CDR2 FNYEAQ. The CDR3 sequence is CASSPAQGLTGELFF. CDR3 DNA sequence: TGTGCCAGCAGCCCAGCCCAGGGCCTCACCGGGGAGCTGTTTTTT.

V is TRBV5-5 and J is TRBJ1-6; 7 bases are shared with TRBD1. The CDR3 has 14 residues. J was trimmed by 7 bases and V by 0 bases; bases with no gene match: 1. CDR1 and CDR2 from the germline V gene are SGHKS and YYEKEE (reference sequence). The chain's CDR3 is CASSLEQGNSPLHF. CDR3 nucleotide sequence: TGTGCCAGCAGCTTGGAACAGGGGAATTCACCCCTCCACTTT.

This clone was recorded once. The chain employs TRBV30 and TRBJ1-4; D uncertain. The CDR3 is made up of 11 amino acids. The germline gives CDR1 GTSNPN, CDR2 SVGIG (reference sequence). Trimming took 3 bases from V and 7 from J, leaving 6 bases between them. The CDR3 protein is CAWRTSEKLFF. The CDR3 DNA is TGTGCCTGGAGGACCTCTGAAAAACTGTTTTTT.

J is TRBJ2-3 and V is TRBV18; unclear D gene. Germline CDR1 and CDR2: KGHSH and LQKENI. The ends were cut back, 3 bases at V and 1 base at J, with 14 bases in the middle. This CDR3 is 16 amino acids long. The CDR3, as DNA: TGTGCCAGCTCACCGAAATGGGGATCAGGCACAGATACGCAGTATTTT. This gives the protein CASSPKWGSGTDTQYF.

The chain is built from TRBV4-1 and TRBJ2-5, with D perhaps assigned TRBD1 or TRBD2 (6 bases each). Trimming removed 2 bases at V and 4 bases at J, with 17 bases between. The CDR3 has 16 amino acids. From germline, CDR1 is MGHRA and CDR2 YSYEKL. As DNA, the CDR3 is TGCGCCAGCAGCCAACCCCTCTCCCGGGGGCCAGAGACCCAGTACTTC. It codes for CASSQPLSRGPETQYF.

The V and J genes are TRBV2 and TRBJ2-7; D is ambiguous. The CDR3 runs 14 residues. Germline CDR1 reads SNHLY; CDR2 reads FYNNEI. V lost 7 bases, J lost 2 bases, and 15 bases lay in between. CDR3 coding DNA: TGTGCCAGCACCGAGCCGGCAGGAGCCTACGAGCAGTACTTC. It yields the protein CASTEPAGAYEQYF. The variable domain in full, completed from reference TRBV2 and TRBJ2-7, reads EPEVTQTPSHQVTQMGQEVILRCVPISNHLYFYWYRQILGQKVEFLVSFYNNEISEKSEIFDDQFSVERPDGSNFTLKIRSTKLEDSAMYFCASTEPAGAYEQYFGPGTRLTVT.

The J gene is TRBJ1-4, the V gene TRBV2; D might be TRBD1 (6 bases). V was shortened by 1 base and J by 7 bases, with 7 bases between the two germline ends. CDR3 length: 13 amino acids. Germline V gives CDR1 SNHLY, CDR2 FYNNEI. The CDR3 nucleotides are TGTGCCAGCAGTGAAGGGGGGCGTGAAAAACTGTTTTTT. Protein product: CASSEGGREKLFF.

The J gene is TRBJ2-7, the V gene TRBV5-1; D not resolved. Trimming left V 4 bases short and J 6 bases short, with 14 bases between. This CDR3 is built from 13 residues. In germline, CDR1 is SGHRS, CDR2 YFSETQ. The CDR3 reads CASSPRPPGEQYF. For the CDR3, the DNA is TGCGCCAGCAGCCCCAGACCCCCCGGCGAGCAGTACTTC.

The CDR3 DNA reads TGTGCCAGCCTTGGGAACCGGAAAGAGCAGTACTTC. Translation gives CASLGNRKEQYF. The rearrangement uses TRBV25-1 and TRBJ2-7; D gene uncertain. The V end was cut by 8 bases, the J end by 7 bases, with 15 bases between. CDR1 is MGHDK and CDR2 is SYGVNS in the germline V gene. The CDR3 sequence is 12 residues long.

The sample holds a few counts of this clone. J is TRBJ1-3 and V is TRBV12-5; D might be TRBD1 (6 bases). Germline V gives CDR1 LGHNT, CDR2 FRNRAP. The V and J ends lost 6 bases and 0 bases respectively, with 12 bases between them. The CDR3 extends over 15 amino acids. The CDR3 DNA sequence: TGTGCTAGTGGCAAAGGACAGAGCTCTGGAAACACCATATATTTT. Encoded protein: CASGKGQSSGNTIYF.

V gene TRBV6-5 combines with J gene TRBJ2-6; D is uncertain. This CDR3 region has 15 residues. Germline lookup yields CDR1 MNHEY and CDR2 SVGAGI. V lost 2 bases to trimming and J lost 0 bases, with 5 bases between them. This CDR3 is CASSYGYSGANVLTF. The CDR3 bases are TGTGCCAGCAGTTACGGGTACTCTGGGGCCAACGTCCTGACTTTC.

This clone was seen a few times. This sequence joins TRBV9 and TRBJ1-3; D might be TRBD1 (5 bases). The germline V gene encodes CDR1 SGDLS and CDR2 YYNGEE. The V end was cut by 4 bases, the J end by 0 bases, with 11 bases between. The CDR3 extends over 15 amino acids. The CDR3 sequence: CASSPDSHSGNTIYF. The CDR3 DNA is TGTGCCAGCAGCCCAGACAGTCACTCTGGAAACACCATATATTTT.

The chain recombines TRBV19 with TRBJ1-2; 9 bases are shared with TRBD1. Germline V gives CDR1 LNHDA, CDR2 SQIVND (reference sequence). The CDR3 has 13 residues. Losses at the gene ends were 6 bases for V and 2 bases for J; bases not matched to a gene: 1. CDR3 in DNA: TGTGCCAGTAGGACAGGGGGAAACTATGGCTACACCTTC. Its protein product is CASRTGGNYGYTF. The variable domain in full, with the rest retrieved from reference TRBV19 and TRBJ1-2, is DGGITQSPKYLFRKEGQNVTLSCEQNLNHDAMYWYRQDPGQGLRLIYYSQIVNDFQKGDIAEGYSVSREKKESFPLTVTSAQKNPTAFYLCASRTGGNYGYTFGSGTRLTVV.

This clone was counted a single time. The chain links TRBV30 to TRBJ2-7, with TRBD1 as a possible D gene (5 bases). CDR3 length equals 14 residues. CDR1 and CDR2 (germline): GTSNPN, SVGIG (reference sequence). Trimming left V 2 bases short and J 2 bases short, with 13 bases between. CDR3 sequence (DNA): TGTGCCTGGAGTTTTGGGGCGACGGCCTACGAGCAGTACTTC. Amino acid sequence: CAWSFGATAYEQYF. The full variable domain, with the rest looked up from reference TRBV30 and TRBJ2-7, is SQTIHQWPATLVQPVGSPLSLECTVEGTSNPNLYWYRQAAGRGLQLLFYSVGIGQISSEVPQNLSASRPQDRQFILSSKKLLLSDSGFYLCAWSFGATAYEQYFGPGTRLTVT.

The chain employs TRBV7-9 and TRBJ1-1; 7 bases are a match to TRBD1. The V gene's germline CDR1 is SEHNR and CDR2 FQNEAQ (reference sequence). The CDR3 has 15 amino acids. V was pared by 6 bases and J by 2 bases, with 9 bases of the junction left unmatched. CDR3 region: CASRRLTGTNTEAFF. The CDR3 DNA follows: TGTGCCAGCAGACGTCTGACAGGGACAAACACTGAAGCTTTCTTT.

The V gene is TRBV5-6, the J gene TRBJ1-6, with 7 positions matching TRBD1. Germline V lookup: CDR1 SGHDT, CDR2 YYEEEE. V shed 4 bases, J shed 7 bases, and the junction held 5 bases outside the gene matches. There are 14 residues in the CDR3. The CDR3 region is CASSQTGANSPLHF. The CDR3, as DNA: TGTGCCAGCAGCCAAACAGGGGCCAATTCACCCCTCCACTTT. Full variable domain (outside the CDR3, taken from reference TRBV5-6 and TRBJ1-6): DAGVTQSPTHLIKTRGQQVTLRCSPKSGHDTVSWYQQALGQGPQFIFQYYEEEERQRGNFPDRFSGHQFPNYSSELNVNALLLGDSALYLCASSQTGANSPLHFGNGTRLTVT.

The chain recombines TRBV19 with TRBJ1-5, with D tentatively TRBD1 (5 bases). CDR1 and CDR2 from the germline V gene are LNHDA and SQIVND (reference sequence). The length of the CDR3 is 13 residues. Trimming shortened V by 3 bases and J by 5 bases, and 8 bases separated the two germline ends. This chain's CDR3 is CASSIRVDQPQHF. The CDR3 bases are TGTGCCAGTAGTATCAGGGTCGATCAGCCCCAGCATTTT.

The V gene is TRBV6-1, the J gene TRBJ2-7, with D hard to call. The CDR3 has 12 residues. The V end lost 5 bases, the J end lost 2 bases, and 7 bases lay between the germline ends. Germline V gene sequence: CDR1 MNHNS, CDR2 SASEGT. CDR3 sequence: CASSPTPYEQYF. The CDR3 DNA sequence: TGTGCCAGCAGTCCCACCCCCTACGAGCAGTACTTC.

The rearrangement links TRBV5-4 to TRBJ2-3, with D perhaps matching TRBD2 (6 bases). Germline-derived CDR1 and CDR2 are SGHNT and YYREEE (reference sequence). V was clipped by 2 bases and J by 0 bases, with 13 bases between them. This CDR3 is 16 amino acids long. The CDR3 reads CASSFALAPSTDTQYF. CDR3 nucleotide sequence: TGTGCCAGCAGCTTCGCTCTAGCGCCTAGCACAGATACGCAGTATTTT.

The rearrangement links TRBV2 to TRBJ2-3, with a tentative D call TRBD2 (6 bases). The germline CDR1 and CDR2 sequences are SNHLY and FYNNEI. Between the trimmed V and J ends, which lost 6 bases and 6 bases, there was a span of 16 bases. The CDR3 runs 14 residues. The CDR3 bases are TGTGCCAGCAGAGGTCGCGGGGTTTCGGATACGCAGTATTTT. This encodes CASRGRGVSDTQYF. The whole variable domain, remainder taken from reference TRBV2 and TRBJ2-3, is EPEVTQTPSHQVTQMGQEVILRCVPISNHLYFYWYRQILGQKVEFLVSFYNNEISEKSEIFDDQFSVERPDGSNFTLKIRSTKLEDSAMYFCASRGRGVSDTQYFGPGTRLTVL.

CDR3 nucleotide sequence: TGTGCCAGTAGTATAGAGGGTTCAGACAGGGTCGGCACTGAAGCTTTCTTT. This codes for CASSIEGSDRVGTEAFF. The J gene is TRBJ1-1, the V gene TRBV19; 7 bases are shared with TRBD1. V shed 0 bases, J shed 4 bases, and the junction held 11 bases outside the gene matches. Germline V lookup: CDR1 LNHDA, CDR2 SQIVND (reference sequence). The CDR3 has 17 amino acids. Full variable domain (rest looked up from reference TRBV19 and TRBJ1-1): DGGITQSPKYLFRKEGQNVTLSCEQNLNHDAMYWYRQDPGQGLRLIYYSQIVNDFQKGDIAEGYSVSREKKESFPLTVTSAQKNPTAFYLCASSIEGSDRVGTEAFFGQGTRLTVV.

This clone showed up just a few times. This rearrangement joins TRBV27 to TRBJ2-2, with 8 positions matching TRBD1. This CDR3 comprises 15 residues. Germline V gene lookup returns CDR1 MNHEY and CDR2 SMNVEV (reference sequence). The trim removed 6 bases at V and 2 bases at J, leaving 5 bases unmatched. This CDR3 reads CASRQGGKNTGELFF. The CDR3 DNA sequence: TGTGCCAGCAGACAGGGGGGAAAAAACACCGGGGAGCTGTTTTTT.